A single sample is the source of the 2 T cell receptor beta chains below, sequenced in a study of T cells after posttransplantation cyclophosphamide (TCRdb year 2016). The library relied on the immunoSEQ multiplex PCR assay. TCRdb re-hosts the immuneACCESS table, in-frame sequences only. Its copies lack some clones; in the studies checked, an unresolved V gene accounts for under half of them, and the cause for the rest is not known. The sample table contains roughly 15,000 clones; only one count was recorded for approximately 73% of them. 0.95% to 1.5% of the sample comes from the top ten. The sample comprised memory CD4+ T cells sorted from PBMCs. The source of these receptors is a man between 50 and 59 years old.

CDR3 nucleotide sequence: TGTGCCAGCAGCTTCCGGACTAGCGGGGGTTACGAGCAGTACTTC. Residues: CASSFRTSGGYEQYF. The J gene is TRBJ2-7, the V gene TRBV7-2, with 13 bases aligning to TRBD2. The CDR3 is 15 residues long. Germline CDR1 is SGHTA and CDR2 is FQGNSA. V lost 3 bases, J lost 4 bases, and 3 bases stayed unmatched.

The chain has TRBV2 and TRBJ2-7; 8 nucleotides align to TRBD1. V gave up 4 bases and J gave up 3 bases; unmatched junction bases: 5. CDR3 length equals 14 residues. In germline, CDR1 is SNHLY, CDR2 FYNNEI. This chain's CDR3 is CASSGQGKGYEQYF. The DNA for the CDR3 is TGTGCCAGCAGTGGACAGGGGAAAGGCTACGAGCAGTACTTC.